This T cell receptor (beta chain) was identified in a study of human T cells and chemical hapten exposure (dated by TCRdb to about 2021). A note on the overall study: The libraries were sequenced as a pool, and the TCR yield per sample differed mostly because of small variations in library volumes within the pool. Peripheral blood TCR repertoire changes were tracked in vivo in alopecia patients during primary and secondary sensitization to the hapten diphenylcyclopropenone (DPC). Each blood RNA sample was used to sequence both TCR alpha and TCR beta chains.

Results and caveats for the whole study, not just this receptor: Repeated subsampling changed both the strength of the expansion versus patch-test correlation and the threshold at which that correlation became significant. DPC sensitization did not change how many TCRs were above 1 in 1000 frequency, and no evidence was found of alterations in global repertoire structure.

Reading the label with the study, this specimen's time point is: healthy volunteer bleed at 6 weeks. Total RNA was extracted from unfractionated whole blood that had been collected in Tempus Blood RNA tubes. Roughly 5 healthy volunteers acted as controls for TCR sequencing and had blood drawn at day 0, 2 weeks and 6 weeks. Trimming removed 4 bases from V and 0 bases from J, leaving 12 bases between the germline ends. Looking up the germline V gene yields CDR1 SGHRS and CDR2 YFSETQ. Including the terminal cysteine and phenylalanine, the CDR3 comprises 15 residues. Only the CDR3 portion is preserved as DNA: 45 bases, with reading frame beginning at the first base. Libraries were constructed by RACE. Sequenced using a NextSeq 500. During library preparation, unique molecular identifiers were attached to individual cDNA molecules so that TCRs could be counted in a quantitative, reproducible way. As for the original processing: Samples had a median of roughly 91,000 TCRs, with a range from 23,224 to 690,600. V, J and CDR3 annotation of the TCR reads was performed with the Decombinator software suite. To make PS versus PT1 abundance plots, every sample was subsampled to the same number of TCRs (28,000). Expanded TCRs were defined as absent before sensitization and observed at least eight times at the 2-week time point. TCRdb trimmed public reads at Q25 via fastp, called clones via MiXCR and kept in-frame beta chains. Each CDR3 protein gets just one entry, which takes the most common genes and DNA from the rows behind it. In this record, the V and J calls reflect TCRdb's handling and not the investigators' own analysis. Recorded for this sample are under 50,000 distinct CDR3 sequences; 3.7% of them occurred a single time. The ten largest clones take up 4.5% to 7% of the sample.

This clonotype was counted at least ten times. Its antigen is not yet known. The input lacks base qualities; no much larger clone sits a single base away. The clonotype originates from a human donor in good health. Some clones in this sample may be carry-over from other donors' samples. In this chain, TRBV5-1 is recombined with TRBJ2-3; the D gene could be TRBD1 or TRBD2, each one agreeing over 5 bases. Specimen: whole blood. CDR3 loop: CASSLGGSSTDTQYF. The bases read TGCGCCAGCAGCCTTGGGGGTTCAAGCACAGATACGCAGTATTTT.